Shown below are 28 T cell receptor beta chains from a single sample sequenced in a study of blood T cell repertoires in COVID-19. TCRdb's copy holds only in-frame clones and misses some; the assay was immunoSEQ multiplex PCR. The sample has over 250,000 clones; around nine tenths are singletons. The specimen sequenced was peripheral blood. These receptors were taken from a man aged 35-49 years who had recovered from COVID-19.

The J gene is TRBJ1-2, the V gene TRBV11-2, with D uncertain. The CDR3 contains 15 residues. Per germline, CDR1 SGHAT and CDR2 FQNNGV. Trimming left V 5 bases short and J 0 bases short, with 13 bases between. CDR3 DNA sequence: TGTGCCAGCAGCCGAGGATTGACTCCTAACTATGGCTACACCTTC. It yields the protein CASSRGLTPNYGYTF.

The V call is TRBV18, the J call TRBJ2-1, with 11 nucleotides matching TRBD2. Germline loops: CDR1 KGHSH, CDR2 LQKENI. The CDR3 spans 14 residues. V lost 2 bases to trimming and J lost 10 bases; unmatched junction nucleotides: 4. This CDR3 is CASSPTLAGEEQFF. CDR3 coding DNA: TGTGCCAGCTCACCAACACTAGCGGGGGAGGAGCAGTTCTTC. The full variable domain, in which reference TRBV18 and TRBJ2-1 provide the parts outside the CDR3, is NAGVMQNPRHLVRRRGQEARLRCSPMKGHSHVYWYRQLPEEGLKFMVYLQKENIIDESGMPKERFSAEFPKEGPSILRIQQVVRGDSAAYFCASSPTLAGEEQFFGPGTRLTVL.

This chain links TRBV18 with TRBJ2-7, with 11 bases fitting TRBD2. The CDR3 is 17 residues long. The V segment lost 2 bases and the J segment 5 bases; nucleotides outside the gene matches: 11. CDR1 and CDR2 (germline): KGHSH, LQKENI. CDR3 loop: CASSPSLAGVMGHEQYF. DNA for the CDR3: TGTGCCAGCTCACCATCACTAGCGGGAGTAATGGGCCACGAGCAGTACTTC.

V and J are TRBV2 and TRBJ1-5; 8 nucleotides agree with TRBD1. Trimming cost V 6 bases and J 4 bases; bases outside gene matches: 5. Per germline, CDR1 SNHLY and CDR2 FYNNEI. This CDR3 is 14 amino acids long. CDR3 protein: CASSRQGWNQPQHF. CDR3 nucleotide sequence: TGTGCCAGCAGCCGACAGGGGTGGAATCAGCCCCAGCATTTT.

A single count supports this clone. V usage is TRBV4-2 and J usage is TRBJ1-1; the D gene is possibly TRBD1 (5 bases). The V and J ends lost 0 bases and 0 bases respectively, with 11 bases between them. The germline gives CDR1 LGHNA, CDR2 YNFKEQ. The CDR3 runs to 16 residues. The CDR3 reads CASSQDWAGLNTEAFF. CDR3 in DNA: TGTGCCAGCAGCCAAGATTGGGCAGGGCTGAACACTGAAGCTTTCTTT.

Note on this clone: Here the CDR3 omits its conserved ending phenylalanine or tryptophan, so a read error is the likely source. The DNA is omitted, as the CDR3 cannot be located on it reliably, and the CDR3 follows TCRdb's listing. This chain connects TRBV24-1 to TRBJ1-4. Per the germline V gene, CDR1 is KGHDR and CDR2 is SFDVKD. The CDR3 is 15 amino acids long, termini counted. CDR3 in amino acids: CATSDLLAESQDFTV.

The CDR3 DNA reads as TGTGCCAGCAGCTTGGAACCGACCCTAGCCCATCAGCCCCAGCATTTT. It codes for CASSLEPTLAHQPQHF. The chain is built from TRBV5-5 and TRBJ1-5; no clear D. Germline loops: CDR1 SGHKS, CDR2 YYEKEE (reference sequence). The CDR3 runs 16 residues. The ends were cut back, 0 bases at V and 5 bases at J, with 15 bases in the middle.

The V call is TRBV12-5, the J call TRBJ2-3, with TRBD1 matching 8 bases. The CDR3 length is 17 residues. CDR1 LGHNT and CDR2 FRNRAP come from the germline V gene. V shed 1 base and J 4 bases; nucleotides not matched to a gene: 10. The CDR3 DNA sequence: TGTGCTAGTGGTTTGGCCTGGGACAGGATAGGCCCAGATACGCAGTATTTT. Its translation: CASGLAWDRIGPDTQYF. Supplemented by reference TRBV12-5 and TRBJ2-3, the full variable domain reads DARVTQTPRHKVTEMGQEVTMRCQPILGHNTVFWYRQTMMQGLELLAYFRNRAPLDDSGMPKDRFSAEMPDATLATLKIQPSEPRDSAVYFCASGLAWDRIGPDTQYFGPGTRLTVL.

The V and J genes are TRBV15 and TRBJ2-1, with 8 bases matching TRBD2. The V gene's germline CDR1 is LNHNV and CDR2 YYDKDF (reference sequence). J gave up 0 bases and V 4 bases, and 8 bases lay outside the gene matches. The CDR3 is 17 residues long. CDR3 in DNA: TGTGCCACCAGCACAGGGTTCGGGGGGGCCTCCTACAATGAGCAGTTCTTC. Translating it yields CATSTGFGGASYNEQFF.

The chain recombines TRBV6-5 with TRBJ1-1, with 7 bases identical to TRBD1. Germline trimming cut 6 bases from V and 1 base from J; bases unmatched to any gene: 2. The CDR3 extends over 13 amino acids. Germline V gene lookup returns CDR1 MNHEY and CDR2 SVGAGI. For the CDR3, the DNA is TGTGCCAGCAGGGGACAGCGGAACACTGAAGCTTTCTTT. It specifies CASRGQRNTEAFF.

The chain has TRBV4-3 and TRBJ1-2, with D hard to call. Deletions cut 1 base from V and 4 bases from J, with 7 bases between. Germline V gene lookup returns CDR1 LGHNA and CDR2 YSLEER. The CDR3 consists of 13 residues. The CDR3 bases are TGCGCCAGCAGCCAAGTCCTTTCCTATGGCTACACCTTC. This translates into CASSQVLSYGYTF.

The chain carries TRBV7-2 and TRBJ2-5; 9 bases fit TRBD1. V was clipped by 4 bases and J by 5 bases; unmatched bases: 8. Germline-derived CDR1 and CDR2 are SGHTA and FQGNSA. The CDR3 runs to 15 residues. The CDR3 coding sequence is TGTGCCAGCAGCTCCTATAGTGGGACAGGGGAGACCCAGTACTTC. Its translation: CASSSYSGTGETQYF. Variable domain in full (rest from reference TRBV7-2 and TRBJ2-5): GAGVSQSPSNKVTEKGKDVELRCDPISGHTALYWYRQSLGQGLEFLIYFQGNSAPDKSGLPSDRFSAERTGGSVSTLTIQRTQQEDSAVYLCASSSYSGTGETQYFGPGTRLLVL.

The chain is built from TRBV7-2 and TRBJ1-6; weak D call: TRBD1 (5 bases). Trimming stripped 4 bases from V and 6 bases from J, with 10 bases between. CDR3 size: 14 residues. Looked up from germline, CDR1 is SGHTA and CDR2 is FQGNSA. The DNA of the CDR3 is TGTGCCAGCAGCTCCCGACAGAGTAATTCACCCCTCCACTTT. Amino acids: CASSSRQSNSPLHF.

This chain joins TRBV5-4 and TRBJ2-2, with 7 bases fitting TRBD1. V was pared by 6 bases and J by 0 bases, with 8 bases of the junction left unmatched. The CDR3 is made up of 16 amino acids. Germline V gene lookup returns CDR1 SGHNT and CDR2 YYREEE (reference sequence). The CDR3 DNA reads as TGTGCCAGCACCCCTGAGGACAGGCCGAACACCGGGGAGCTGTTTTTT. Translation gives CASTPEDRPNTGELFF.

This sequence joins TRBV5-1 and TRBJ2-7, with TRBD2 matching 8 bases. This CDR3 contains 15 residues. J lost 2 bases, V lost 5 bases, and 9 bases had no gene match. Germline loops: CDR1 SGHRS, CDR2 YFSETQ. The CDR3 loop is CASRKSGGGTYEQYF. CDR3 DNA sequence: TGCGCCAGCAGAAAATCCGGCGGGGGGACCTACGAGCAGTACTTC.

The V call is TRBV19, the J call TRBJ2-3; a possible D gene is TRBD2 (5 bases). Germline V gene sequence: CDR1 LNHDA, CDR2 SQIVND (reference sequence). This CDR3 region has 15 residues. Trimming took off 3 bases at V and 5 bases at J, with 15 bases between the two ends. CDR3 sequence reads: CASSIELARGDTQYF. The CDR3 nucleotides read TGTGCCAGTAGTATCGAGCTAGCCCGCGGAGATACGCAGTATTTT.

This clone was counted once. The J gene is TRBJ2-7, the V gene TRBV9; 7 nucleotides align to TRBD1. The CDR3 length is 15 residues. Germline loops: CDR1 SGDLS, CDR2 YYNGEE. After removal of 3 bases from V and 2 bases from J, the junction contained 8 bases not matched to a gene. The CDR3 loop reads CASSARQGSAYEQYF. Here the CDR3 DNA reads TGTGCCAGCAGCGCGCGACAGGGTTCCGCCTACGAGCAGTACTTC.

The chain recombines TRBV6-2 or TRBV6-3 with TRBJ2-7; TRBD1 aligns across 7 bases. V was clipped by 0 bases and J by 2 bases; unmatched bases: 4. This CDR3 is built from 15 residues. Germline loops: CDR1 MNHEY, CDR2 SVGEGT. CDR3 region: CASSYSDRSPYEQYF. In nucleotides, the CDR3 is TGTGCCAGCAGTTACTCGGACAGGTCTCCCTACGAGCAGTACTTC.

This clone was observed once. The V gene is TRBV5-1, the J gene TRBJ2-6, with 8 positions matching TRBD1. The J segment lost 0 bases and the V segment lost 3 bases, leaving 8 bases of the junction unmatched. This CDR3 spans 18 amino acids. Germline V CDR1 and CDR2: SGHRS, YFSETQ. CDR3 region: CASSSGQGLASGANVLTF. CDR3 DNA sequence: TGCGCCAGCAGCTCCGGACAGGGACTCGCCTCTGGGGCCAACGTCCTGACTTTC.

The chain employs TRBV5-4 and TRBJ2-4; D is possibly TRBD1 (5 bases). Germline assignment: CDR1 SGHNT and CDR2 YYREEE (reference sequence). Between the trimmed V and J ends, which lost 4 bases and 15 bases, there was a span of 26 bases. This CDR3 has 15 amino acids. The CDR3 reads CASSDKLPQQESLYF. In nucleotides, the CDR3 is TGTGCCAGCAGCGACAAACTCCCCCAACAGGAGTCCTTGTACTTC.

The rearrangement links TRBV6-5 to TRBJ1-4, with D perhaps matching TRBD1 (5 bases). CDR3 length: 15 amino acids. Trimming took off 7 bases at V and 8 bases at J, with 20 bases between the two ends. Germline CDR1 is MNHEY and CDR2 is SVGAGI. The CDR3 nucleotides are TGTGCCAGCACGAGGGCCGGGGGTCGAGTCGAAAAACTGTTTTTT. Translating gives CASTRAGGRVEKLFF.

Worth noting for this clone: Germline and junction disagree at one end, which may indicate a read error. V and J are TRBV12-3 or TRBV12-4 and TRBJ2-7; a weak D match, TRBD1 (5 bases). The CDR3 is made up of 8 amino acids. CDR3: CASSTRDF. CDR3 DNA sequence: TGTGCCAGCAGCACCAGGGACTTC.

V gene TRBV3-1 (or the pseudogene TRBV3-2) combines with J gene TRBJ2-1; 10 nucleotides line up with TRBD2. Trimming at V came to 4 bases and at J to 10 bases, leaving 7 bases not matched to a gene. The germline CDR1 and CDR2 sequences are LGHDT and YNNKEL (reference sequence). This CDR3 is built from 14 residues. CDR3 DNA: TGTGCCAGCAGCCGTGGGACTAGCGCTTACGAGCAGTTCTTC. Amino acids: CASSRGTSAYEQFF.

This chain uses TRBV7-2 with TRBJ2-2; D is undetermined. Per the germline V gene, CDR1 is SGHTA and CDR2 is FQGNSA. The CDR3 spans 15 residues. V was clipped by 1 base and J by 3 bases, with 9 bases between them. DNA for the CDR3: TGTGCCAGCAGCTTAGGGCAAAGTTACACCGGGGAGCTGTTTTTT. Protein product: CASSLGQSYTGELFF.

The V and J genes are TRBV7-6 and TRBJ2-7, with 11 bases identical to TRBD2. The CDR3 is made up of 15 amino acids. Losses at the gene ends were 4 bases for V and 2 bases for J; bases not matched to a gene: 4. Germline loops: CDR1 SGHVS, CDR2 FNYEAQ. Here the CDR3 DNA reads TGTGCCAGCAGCTCAGGGACTAGCGGCACCTACGAGCAGTACTTC. Amino acids: CASSSGTSGTYEQYF.

The chain recombines TRBV5-4 with TRBJ2-1; 8 bases map to TRBD2. CDR1 is SGHNT, CDR2 YYREEE, per germline (reference sequence). V shed 2 bases, J shed 6 bases, and the junction held 4 bases outside the gene matches. The CDR3 covers 14 residues. CDR3 bases: TGTGCCAGCAGCTTACGGGGGGGCCCCAATGAGCAGTTCTTC. Its protein is CASSLRGGPNEQFF. The whole variable domain, remainder taken from reference TRBV5-4 and TRBJ2-1, is ETGVTQSPTHLIKTRGQQVTLRCSSQSGHNTVSWYQQALGQGPQFIFQYYREEENGRGNFPPRFSGLQFPNYSSELNVNALELDDSALYLCASSLRGGPNEQFFGPGTRLTVL.

This clone was picked up one time. The chain employs TRBV7-9 and TRBJ1-2; D may be TRBD1 (6 bases). Germline lookup yields CDR1 SEHNR and CDR2 FQNEAQ (reference sequence). Trimming removed 0 bases at V and 4 bases at J, with 9 bases between. The CDR3 runs 14 residues. DNA of the CDR3: TGTGCCAGCAGCTTAGCTAGGACAGTCTATGGCTACACCTTC. Translating it yields CASSLARTVYGYTF.

V is TRBV7-2 and J is TRBJ1-1, with TRBD1 matching over 7 bases. This CDR3 comprises 12 residues. The germline CDR1 and CDR2 sequences are SGHTA and FQGNSA. Trimming took 5 bases from V and 7 from J; bases not matched to a gene: 4. CDR3 region: CASSPTGLEAFF. DNA for the CDR3: TGTGCCAGCAGCCCGACAGGGCTTGAAGCTTTCTTT.